This T cell receptor beta chain was documented in a study of technical replicates of blood from a handful of donors. This clone was seen a single time. The CDR3 loop spans 17 amino acids. Germline V lookup: CDR1 SGHRS, CDR2 YFSETQ. Trimming at V came to 4 bases and at J to 0 bases, leaving 9 bases not matched to a gene. Repertoires were generated with immunoSEQ multiplex PCR, while TCRdb's copy carries only in-frame clones and drops some. The repertoire has about 60,000 clones, around nine tenths of them found once; the top ten carry more than 4.5%. The rearrangement joins TRBV5-1 to TRBJ2-1, with 8 bases that match TRBD2. The specimen sequenced was PBMCs. The sequence derives from a human donor in good health. Some clones in this sample may be carry-over from other donors' samples. DNA for the CDR3: TGCGCCAGCAGCCCCATCGGGGGGGTAGGCTCCTACAATGAGCAGTTCTTC. It yields the protein CASSPIGGVGSYNEQFF. Filled out from reference TRBV5-1 and TRBJ2-1, the complete variable domain reads KAGVTQTPRYLIKTRGQQVTLSCSPISGHRSVSWYQQTPGQGLQFLFEYFSETQRNKGNFPGRFSGRQFSNSRSEMNVSTLELGDSALYLCASSPIGGVGSYNEQFFGPGTRLTVL.